The TCR beta chain described here comes from a study of blood T cell repertoires in COVID-19. The protocol was immunoSEQ multiplex PCR, while the TCRdb copy is restricted to in-frame clones and leaves out a portion. This table holds approximately 170,000 clones, roughly 80% found once. CDR3 length: 15 residues. Germline V gene data show CDR1 as LGHDT and CDR2 as YNNKEL (reference sequence). V lost 0 bases to trimming and J lost 8 bases, with 13 bases between them. Sequencing used peripheral blood. This clonotype originated in a woman aged 50 to 60 with acute or convalescent COVID-19. The chain joins TRBV3-1 (or the pseudogene TRBV3-2) to TRBJ1-4; a possible D gene is TRBD1 (6 bases). The CDR3 reads CASSQDLTGWEKLFF. CDR3 nucleotides: TGTGCCAGCAGCCAAGATCTGACAGGATGGGAAAAACTGTTTTTT.